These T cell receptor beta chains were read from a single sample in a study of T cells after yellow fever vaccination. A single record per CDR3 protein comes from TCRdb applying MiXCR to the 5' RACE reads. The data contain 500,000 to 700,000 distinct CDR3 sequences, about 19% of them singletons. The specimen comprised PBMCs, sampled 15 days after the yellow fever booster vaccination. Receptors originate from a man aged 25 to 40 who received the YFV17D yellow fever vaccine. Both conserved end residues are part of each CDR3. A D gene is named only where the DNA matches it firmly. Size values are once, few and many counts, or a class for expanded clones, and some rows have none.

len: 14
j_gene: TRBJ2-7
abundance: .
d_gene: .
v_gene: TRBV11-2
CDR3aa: CASSLVVSGDEQYF
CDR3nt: TGTGCCAGCAGCTTAGTGGTTAGCGGCGACGAGCAGTACTTC

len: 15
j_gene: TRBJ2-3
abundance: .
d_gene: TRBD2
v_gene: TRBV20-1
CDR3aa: CSAKRLAGVPDTQYF
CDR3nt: TGCAGTGCAAAGCGTCTAGCGGGAGTACCAGATACGCAGTATTTT

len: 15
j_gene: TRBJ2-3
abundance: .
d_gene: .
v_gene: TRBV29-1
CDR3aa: CSVEETAASTDTQYF
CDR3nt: TGCAGCGTTGAAGAGACAGCAGCTAGCACAGATACGCAGTATTTT

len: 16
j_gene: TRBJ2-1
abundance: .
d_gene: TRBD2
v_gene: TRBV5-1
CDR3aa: CASSPTLAGGSNEQFF
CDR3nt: TGCGCCAGCAGCCCAACCCTAGCGGGAGGTTCCAATGAGCAGTTCTTC

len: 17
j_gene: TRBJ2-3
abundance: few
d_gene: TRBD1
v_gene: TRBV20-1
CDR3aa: CSVTRDRGIRSTDTQYF
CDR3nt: TGCAGTGTTACCCGGGACAGGGGGATTAGAAGCACAGATACGCAGTATTTT

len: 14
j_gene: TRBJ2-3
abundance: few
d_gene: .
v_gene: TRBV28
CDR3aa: CASSLIQHTDTQYF
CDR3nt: TGTGCCAGCAGTTTGATACAGCACACAGATACGCAGTATTTT

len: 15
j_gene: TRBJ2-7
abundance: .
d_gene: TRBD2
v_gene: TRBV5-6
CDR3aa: CASSLAGLSFDEQYF
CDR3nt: TGTGCCAGCAGCTTGGCGGGACTATCGTTCGACGAGCAGTACTTC

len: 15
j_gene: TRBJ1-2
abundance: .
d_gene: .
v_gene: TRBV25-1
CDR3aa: CASSMMGLSMGGYTF
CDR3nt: TGTGCCAGCAGTATGATGGGTCTATCGATGGGCGGCTACACCTTC

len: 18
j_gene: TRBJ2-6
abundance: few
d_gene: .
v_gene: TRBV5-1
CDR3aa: CASRPIIGGASGANVLTF
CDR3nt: TGCGCCAGCAGGCCCATCATCGGAGGGGCCTCTGGGGCCAACGTCCTGACTTTC

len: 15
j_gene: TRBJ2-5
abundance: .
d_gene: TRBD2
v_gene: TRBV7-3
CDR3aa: CASSPSGTTRETQYF
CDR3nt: TGTGCCAGCAGCCCCTCCGGGACTACAAGAGAGACCCAGTACTTC

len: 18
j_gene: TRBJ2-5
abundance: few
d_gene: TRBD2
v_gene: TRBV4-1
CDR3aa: CASSHGQRLAGGIETQYF
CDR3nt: TGCGCCAGCAGCCACGGCCAGCGACTAGCGGGAGGGATAGAGACCCAGTACTTC

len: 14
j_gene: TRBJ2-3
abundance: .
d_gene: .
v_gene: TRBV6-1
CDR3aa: CASRYYLARDTQYF
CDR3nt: TGTGCCAGTCGATATTATCTAGCGCGAGATACGCAGTATTTT

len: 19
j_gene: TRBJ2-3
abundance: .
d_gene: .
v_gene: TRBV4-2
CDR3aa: CASSQVERSGDPVTDTQYF
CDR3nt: TGTGCCAGCAGCCAAGTCGAACGTAGTGGGGATCCGGTTACAGATACGCAGTATTTT

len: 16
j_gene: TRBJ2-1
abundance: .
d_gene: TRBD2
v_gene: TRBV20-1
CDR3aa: CSASPSRLAVYNEQFF
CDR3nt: TGCAGTGCTAGCCCCTCTCGACTAGCGGTATACAATGAGCAGTTCTTC

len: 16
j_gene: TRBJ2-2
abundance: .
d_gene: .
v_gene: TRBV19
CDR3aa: CASSIGGVLVAGELFF
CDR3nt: TGTGCCAGTAGTATAGGAGGGGTGCTAGTGGCCGGGGAGCTGTTTTTT

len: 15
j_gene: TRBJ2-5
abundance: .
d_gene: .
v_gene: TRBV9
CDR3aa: CASSVVGDGQETQYF
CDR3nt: TGTGCCAGCAGCGTAGTGGGGGACGGTCAAGAGACCCAGTACTTC